What follows are 6 T cell receptor beta chains derived from one specimen sequenced in a study of PD-L1 blockade in urothelial cancer. Profiling relied on immunoSEQ multiplex PCR, and the TCRdb table lists in-frame clones only, not all of them. The sample lists 50,000 to 55,000 clones, 70% to 85% seen once, with approximately 3.3% in the top ten. The sequencing here drew on PBMCs, taken around atezolizumab (anti-PD-L1) treatment. The receptors were sampled from an older man with urothelial cancer.

The chain combines TRBV19 with TRBJ1-4, with a tentative D call TRBD1 (5 bases). V gave up 5 bases and J gave up 10 bases, with 14 bases separating them. CDR1 is LNHDA and CDR2 is SQIVND in the germline V gene (reference sequence). The length of the CDR3 is 13 residues. This CDR3 reads CASSEQASGKLFF. The DNA for the CDR3 is TGTGCCAGTAGTGAACAGGCCAGTGGAAAACTGTTTTTT. Combining the CDR3 with reference TRBV19 and TRBJ1-4 gives the whole variable domain DGGITQSPKYLFRKEGQNVTLSCEQNLNHDAMYWYRQDPGQGLRLIYYSQIVNDFQKGDIAEGYSVSREKKESFPLTVTSAQKNPTAFYLCASSEQASGKLFFGSGTQLSVL.

The gene calls are TRBV7-3 and TRBJ2-3, with D possibly matching TRBD2 (5 bases). The CDR3 loop spans 15 amino acids. Trimming took off 5 bases at V and 0 bases at J, with 12 bases between the two ends. Per the germline V gene, CDR1 is SGHTA and CDR2 is FQGTGA. CDR3 nucleotide sequence: TGTGCCAGCAGCCCGAGGGCTTCTAGCACAGATACGCAGTATTTT. This encodes CASSPRASSTDTQYF. Using reference TRBV7-3 and TRBJ2-3 for the parts outside the CDR3, the full variable domain is GAGVSQTPSNKVTEKGKYVELRCDPISGHTALYWYRQSLGQGPEFLIYFQGTGAADDSGLPNDRFFAVRPEGSVSTLKIQRTERGDSAVYLCASSPRASSTDTQYFGPGTRLTVL.

This clone was recorded once. The CDR3 DNA reads TGTGCCAGCAGCTTACAGGACAGGGGGCTGGGGGAGACCCAGTACTTC. Translation: CASSLQDRGLGETQYF. The chain is built from TRBV11-2 and TRBJ2-5; 11 positions match TRBD1. Germline V gene sequence: CDR1 SGHAT, CDR2 FQNNGV. V shed 2 bases, J shed 5 bases, and the junction held 7 bases outside the gene matches. This CDR3 has 16 amino acids.

The CDR3 region has the DNA TGCAGCGTTGAGGAGGGAAAAGGCACAGATACGCAGTATTTT. It is translated as CSVEEGKGTDTQYF. V gene TRBV29-1 combines with J gene TRBJ2-3; tentative D call: TRBD2 (6 bases). The germline V gene has CDR1 SQVTM and CDR2 ANQGSEA. This CDR3 region has 14 residues. V lost 3 bases to trimming and J lost 1 base, with 11 bases between them.

Only a few counts were recorded for this clone. V is TRBV9 and J is TRBJ2-7; D uncertain. The V end was cut by 0 bases, the J end by 4 bases, with 11 bases between. The CDR3 sequence is 14 residues long. CDR1 SGDLS and CDR2 YYNGEE come from the germline V gene. The CDR3: CASSVGVELYEQYF. CDR3 coding DNA: TGTGCCAGCAGCGTAGGAGTTGAGCTATACGAGCAGTACTTC.

The chain recombines TRBV19 with TRBJ2-5; 7 bases match TRBD2. Per the germline V gene, CDR1 is LNHDA and CDR2 is SQIVND (reference sequence). The length of the CDR3 is 13 residues. V trimming: 5 bases; J trimming: 5 bases; junction bases outside the gene matches: 5. The CDR3 DNA is TGTGCCAGTAGTCGGGGGGATGGGGAGACCCAGTACTTC. Translating it yields CASSRGDGETQYF.